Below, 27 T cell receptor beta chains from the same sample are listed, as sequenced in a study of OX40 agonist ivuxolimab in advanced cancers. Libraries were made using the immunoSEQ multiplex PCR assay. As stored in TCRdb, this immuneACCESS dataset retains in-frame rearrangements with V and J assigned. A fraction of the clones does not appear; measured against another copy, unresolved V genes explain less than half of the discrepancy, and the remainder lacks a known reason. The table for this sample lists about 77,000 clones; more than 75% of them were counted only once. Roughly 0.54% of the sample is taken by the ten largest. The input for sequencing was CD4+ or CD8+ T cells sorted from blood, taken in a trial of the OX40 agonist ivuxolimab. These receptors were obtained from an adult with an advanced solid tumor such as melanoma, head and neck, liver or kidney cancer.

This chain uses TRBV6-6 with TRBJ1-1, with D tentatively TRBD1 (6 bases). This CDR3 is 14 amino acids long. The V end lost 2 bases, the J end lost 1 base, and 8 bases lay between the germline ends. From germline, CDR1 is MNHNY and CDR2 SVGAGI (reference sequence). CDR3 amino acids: CASSYETGNTEAFF. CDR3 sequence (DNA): TGTGCCAGCAGTTACGAGACAGGGAACACTGAAGCTTTCTTT.

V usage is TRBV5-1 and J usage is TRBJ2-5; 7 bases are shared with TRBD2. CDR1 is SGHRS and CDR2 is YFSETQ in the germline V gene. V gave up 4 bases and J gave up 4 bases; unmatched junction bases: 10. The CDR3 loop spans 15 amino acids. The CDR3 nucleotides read TGCGCCAGCAGCCTGGAAATGGGACTAAGAGAGACCCAGTACTTC. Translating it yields CASSLEMGLRETQYF.

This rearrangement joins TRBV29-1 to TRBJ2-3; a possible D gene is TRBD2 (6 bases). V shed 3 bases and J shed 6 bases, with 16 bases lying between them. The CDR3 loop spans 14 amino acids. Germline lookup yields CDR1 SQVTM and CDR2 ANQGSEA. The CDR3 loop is CSVEETGVGDTQYF. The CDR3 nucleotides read TGCAGCGTTGAGGAAACGGGAGTAGGTGATACGCAGTATTTT.

The DNA for the CDR3 is TGTGCCAGCAGGGGACAGGTTCTCACTGAAGCTTTCTTT. Encoded protein: CASRGQVLTEAFF. V usage is TRBV27 and J usage is TRBJ1-1; 8 nucleotides match TRBD1. Germline lookup yields CDR1 MNHEY and CDR2 SMNVEV (reference sequence). This CDR3 is built from 13 residues. Trimming took 6 bases from V and 4 from J; bases not matched to a gene: 4.

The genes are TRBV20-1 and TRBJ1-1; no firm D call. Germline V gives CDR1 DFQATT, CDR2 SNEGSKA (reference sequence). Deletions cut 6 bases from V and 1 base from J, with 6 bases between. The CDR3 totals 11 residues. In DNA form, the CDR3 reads TGCAGTGCCCCCAGGAACACTGAAGCTTTCTTT. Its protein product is CSAPRNTEAFF.

In DNA form, the CDR3 reads TGTGCCAGCAGCCCCTGGACTAGCGGGGTGAGCTCCTACGAGCAGTACTTC. It specifies CASSPWTSGVSSYEQYF. This sequence joins TRBV11-2 and TRBJ2-7, with 12 bases aligning to TRBD2. CDR1 and CDR2 from the germline V gene are SGHAT and FQNNGV. Germline trimming cut 5 bases from V and 0 bases from J; bases unmatched to any gene: 8. The CDR3 is 17 amino acids.

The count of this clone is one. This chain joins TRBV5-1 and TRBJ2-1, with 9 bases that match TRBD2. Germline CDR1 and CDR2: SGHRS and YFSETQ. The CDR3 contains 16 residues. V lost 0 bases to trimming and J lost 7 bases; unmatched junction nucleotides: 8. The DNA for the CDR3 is TGCGCCAGCAGCTTGGGCGGAGCGGGAGGACATAATGAGCAGTTCTTC. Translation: CASSLGGAGGHNEQFF. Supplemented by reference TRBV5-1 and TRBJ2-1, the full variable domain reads KAGVTQTPRYLIKTRGQQVTLSCSPISGHRSVSWYQQTPGQGLQFLFEYFSETQRNKGNFPGRFSGRQFSNSRSEMNVSTLELGDSALYLCASSLGGAGGHNEQFFGPGTRLTVL.

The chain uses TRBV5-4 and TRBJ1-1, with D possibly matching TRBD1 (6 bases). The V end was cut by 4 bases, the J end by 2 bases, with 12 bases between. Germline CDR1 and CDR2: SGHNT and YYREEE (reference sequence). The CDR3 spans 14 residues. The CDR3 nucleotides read TGTGCCAGCAGCCGGGGGGCCTTAAACACTGAAGCTTTCTTT. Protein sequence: CASSRGALNTEAFF.

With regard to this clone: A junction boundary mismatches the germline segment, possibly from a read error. CDR3 in amino acids: CASSLAEGAYNEQFF. The CDR3 region has the DNA TGTGCTAGCAGCTTAGCGGAGGGGGCTTACAATGAGCAGTTCTTC. The V call is TRBV7-7, the J call TRBJ2-1; tentatively, D is TRBD1 (7 bases). CDR1 SSHAT and CDR2 FNYEAQ come from the germline V gene (reference sequence). This CDR3 is built from 15 residues.

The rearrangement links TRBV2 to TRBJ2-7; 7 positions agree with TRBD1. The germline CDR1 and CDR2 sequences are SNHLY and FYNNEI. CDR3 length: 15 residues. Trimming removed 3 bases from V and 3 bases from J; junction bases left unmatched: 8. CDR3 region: CASSDRSTGVYEQYF. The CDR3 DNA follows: TGTGCCAGCAGTGATCGATCTACAGGGGTCTACGAGCAGTACTTC.

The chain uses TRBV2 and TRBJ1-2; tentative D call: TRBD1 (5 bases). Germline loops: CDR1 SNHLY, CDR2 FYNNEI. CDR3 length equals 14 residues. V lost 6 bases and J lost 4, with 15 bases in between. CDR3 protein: CASSPQGEAYGYTF. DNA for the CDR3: TGTGCCAGCAGCCCCCAGGGCGAAGCCTATGGCTACACCTTC.

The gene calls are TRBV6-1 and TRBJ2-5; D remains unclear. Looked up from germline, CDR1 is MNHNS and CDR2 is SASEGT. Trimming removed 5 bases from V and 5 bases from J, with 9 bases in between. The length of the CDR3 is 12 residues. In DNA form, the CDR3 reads TGTGCCAGCAGTACCCAGTCCGAGACCCAGTACTTC. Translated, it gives CASSTQSETQYF.

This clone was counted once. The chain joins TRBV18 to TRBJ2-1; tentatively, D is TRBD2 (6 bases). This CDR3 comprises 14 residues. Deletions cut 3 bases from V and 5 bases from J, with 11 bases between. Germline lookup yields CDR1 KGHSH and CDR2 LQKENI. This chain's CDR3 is CASSPIPGDNEQFF. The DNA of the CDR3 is TGTGCCAGCTCACCGATTCCGGGGGACAATGAGCAGTTCTTC. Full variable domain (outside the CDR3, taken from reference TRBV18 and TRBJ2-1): NAGVMQNPRHLVRRRGQEARLRCSPMKGHSHVYWYRQLPEEGLKFMVYLQKENIIDESGMPKERFSAEFPKEGPSILRIQQVVRGDSAAYFCASSPIPGDNEQFFGPGTRLTVL.

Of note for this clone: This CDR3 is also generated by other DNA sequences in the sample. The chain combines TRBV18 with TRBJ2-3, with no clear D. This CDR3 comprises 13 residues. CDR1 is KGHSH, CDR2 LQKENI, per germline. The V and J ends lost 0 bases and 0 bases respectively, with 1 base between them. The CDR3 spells CASSPPSTDTQYF. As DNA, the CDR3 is TGTGCCAGCTCACCACCCAGCACAGATACGCAGTATTTT.

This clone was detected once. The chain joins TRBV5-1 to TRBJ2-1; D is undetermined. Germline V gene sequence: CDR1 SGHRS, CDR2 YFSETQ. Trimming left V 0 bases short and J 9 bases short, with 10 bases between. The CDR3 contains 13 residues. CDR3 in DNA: TGCGCCAGCAGCTTGGTTTTAGCAGGTGAGCAGTTCTTC. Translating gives CASSLVLAGEQFF.

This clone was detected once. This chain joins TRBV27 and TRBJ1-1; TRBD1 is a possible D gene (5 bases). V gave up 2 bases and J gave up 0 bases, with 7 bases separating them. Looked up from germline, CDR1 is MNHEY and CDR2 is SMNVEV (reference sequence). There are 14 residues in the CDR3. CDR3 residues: CASSLRGLNTEAFF. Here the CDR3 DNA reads TGTGCCAGCAGTTTAAGGGGTCTGAACACTGAAGCTTTCTTT.

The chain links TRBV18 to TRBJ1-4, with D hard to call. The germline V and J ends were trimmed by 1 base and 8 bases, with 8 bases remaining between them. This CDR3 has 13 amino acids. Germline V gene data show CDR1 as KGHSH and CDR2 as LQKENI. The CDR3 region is CASSPQFGEKLFF. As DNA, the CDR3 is TGTGCCAGCTCACCACAGTTCGGGGAAAAACTGTTTTTT.

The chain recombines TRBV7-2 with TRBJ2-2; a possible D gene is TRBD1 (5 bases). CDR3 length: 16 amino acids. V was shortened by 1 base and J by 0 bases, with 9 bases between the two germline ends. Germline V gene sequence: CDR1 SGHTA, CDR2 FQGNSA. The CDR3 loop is CASSLVPGTNTGELFF. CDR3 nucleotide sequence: TGTGCCAGCAGCTTAGTTCCAGGGACGAACACCGGGGAGCTGTTTTTT.

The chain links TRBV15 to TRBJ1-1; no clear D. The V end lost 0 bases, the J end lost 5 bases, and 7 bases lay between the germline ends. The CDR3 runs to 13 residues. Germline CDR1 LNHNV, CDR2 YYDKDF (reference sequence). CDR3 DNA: TGTGCCACCAGCAGAGATCTGTGGACTGAAGCTTTCTTT. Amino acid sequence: CATSRDLWTEAFF. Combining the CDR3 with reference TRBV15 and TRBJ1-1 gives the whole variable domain DAMVIQNPRYQVTQFGKPVTLSCSQTLNHNVMYWYQQKSSQAPKLLFHYYDKDFNNEADTPDNFQSRRPNTSFCFLDIRSPGLGDTAMYLCATSRDLWTEAFFGQGTRLTVV.

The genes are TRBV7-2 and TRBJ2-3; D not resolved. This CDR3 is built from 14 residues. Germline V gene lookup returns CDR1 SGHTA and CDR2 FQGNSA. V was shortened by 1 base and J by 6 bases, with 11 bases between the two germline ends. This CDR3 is CASSLVIGMDTQYF. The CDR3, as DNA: TGTGCCAGCAGCTTAGTTATAGGGATGGATACGCAGTATTTT.

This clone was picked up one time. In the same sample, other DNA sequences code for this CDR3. CDR3 in amino acids: CASSQDKDSYEQYF. The CDR3 DNA reads as TGCGCCAGCAGCCAAGATAAGGATTCCTACGAGCAGTACTTC. The V and J genes are TRBV4-3 and TRBJ2-7; D unresolved. Trimming pared 0 bases from V and 1 base from J, leaving 7 bases between. Germline CDR1 reads LGHNA; CDR2 reads YSLEER. This CDR3 has 14 amino acids.

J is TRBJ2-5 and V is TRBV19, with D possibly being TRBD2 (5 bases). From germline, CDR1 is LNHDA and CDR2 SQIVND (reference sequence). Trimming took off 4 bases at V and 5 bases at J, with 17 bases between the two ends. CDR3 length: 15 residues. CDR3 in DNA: TGTGCCAGTAGTAGCCAGAGGGCCCGGAGGGAGACCCAGTACTTC. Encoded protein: CASSSQRARRETQYF.

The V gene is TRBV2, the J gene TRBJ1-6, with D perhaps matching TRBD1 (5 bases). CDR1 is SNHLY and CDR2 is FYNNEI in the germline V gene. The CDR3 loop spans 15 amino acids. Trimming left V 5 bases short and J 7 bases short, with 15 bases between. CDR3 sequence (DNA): TGTGCCAGCAGTAGGGGCCAACTTATCAATTCACCCCTCCACTTT. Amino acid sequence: CASSRGQLINSPLHF.

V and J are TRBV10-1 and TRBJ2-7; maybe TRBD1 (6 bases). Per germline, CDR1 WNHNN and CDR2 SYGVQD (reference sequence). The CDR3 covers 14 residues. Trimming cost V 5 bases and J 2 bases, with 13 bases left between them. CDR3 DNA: TGCGCCAGCAGTTCGCTGGGGGCACCCTACGAGCAGTACTTC. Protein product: CASSSLGAPYEQYF.

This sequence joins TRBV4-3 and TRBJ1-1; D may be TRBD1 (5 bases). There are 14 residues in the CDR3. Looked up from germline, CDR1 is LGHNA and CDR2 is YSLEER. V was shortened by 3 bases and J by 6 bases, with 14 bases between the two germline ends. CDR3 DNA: TGCGCCAGCAGCCAGGACCGACGGGACTCTGAAGCTTTCTTT. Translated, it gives CASSQDRRDSEAFF.

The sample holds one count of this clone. DNA for the CDR3: TGTGCCTGGAGTGTCGGGCATTACAATGAGCAGTTCTTC. Translating it yields CAWSVGHYNEQFF. This chain connects TRBV30 to TRBJ2-1; no clear D. CDR3 length equals 13 residues. Trimming removed 0 bases from V and 4 bases from J, with 7 bases in between. Germline CDR1 reads GTSNPN; CDR2 reads SVGIG (reference sequence).

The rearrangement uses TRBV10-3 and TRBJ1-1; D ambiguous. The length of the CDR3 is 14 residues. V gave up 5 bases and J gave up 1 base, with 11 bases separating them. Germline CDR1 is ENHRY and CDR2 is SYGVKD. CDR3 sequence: CAISLTERNTEAFF. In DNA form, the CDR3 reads TGTGCCATCAGTCTGACCGAGAGGAACACTGAAGCTTTCTTT.